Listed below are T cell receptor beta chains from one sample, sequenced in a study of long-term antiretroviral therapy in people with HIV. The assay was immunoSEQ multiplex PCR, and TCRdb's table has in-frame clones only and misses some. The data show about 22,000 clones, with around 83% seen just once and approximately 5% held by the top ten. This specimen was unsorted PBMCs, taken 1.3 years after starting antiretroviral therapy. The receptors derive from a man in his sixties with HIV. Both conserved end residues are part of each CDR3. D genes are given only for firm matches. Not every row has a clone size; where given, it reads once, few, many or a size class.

CDR3nt: TGTGCCAGCAGCCCATCCGGGACAGGGCGCCGCGAAGCTTTCTTT
CDR3aa: CASSPSGTGRREAFF
len: 15
v_gene: TRBV14
j_gene: TRBJ1-1
abundance: -
d_gene: TRBD1

CDR3nt: TGTGCCTGGAAGAAGGGGGTCCTCATGAACACTGAAGCTTTCTTT
CDR3aa: CAWKKGVLMNTEAFF
len: 15
v_gene: TRBV30
j_gene: TRBJ1-1
abundance: -
d_gene: -

CDR3nt: TGTGCCAGTAGTAAGATAACAGGGGGCCAAGAGACCCAGTACTTC
CDR3aa: CASSKITGGQETQYF
len: 15
v_gene: TRBV19
j_gene: TRBJ2-5
abundance: -
d_gene: TRBD1

CDR3nt: TGTGCCAGCAGTCGATTGATCGACAGGGCGGACAATGAGCAGTTCTTC
CDR3aa: CASSRLIDRADNEQFF
len: 16
v_gene: TRBV5-8
j_gene: TRBJ2-1
abundance: -
d_gene: TRBD1

CDR3nt: TGTGCCAGCAGCCCGGACTGGGCAGCGGGAGGGAGGGAAAATGAGCAGTTCTTC
CDR3aa: CASSPDWAAGGRENEQFF
len: 18
v_gene: TRBV7-9
j_gene: TRBJ2-1
abundance: few
d_gene: TRBD2

CDR3nt: TGCGCCAGCAGCTTGGGAAGTGGGGCGAGGGTATATGGCTACACCTTC
CDR3aa: CASSLGSGARVYGYTF
len: 16
v_gene: TRBV5-1
j_gene: TRBJ1-2
abundance: -
d_gene: -

CDR3nt: TGTGCCTGGAGTGCAGGATATAATTCACCCCTCCACTTT
CDR3aa: CAWSAGYNSPLHF
len: 13
v_gene: TRBV30
j_gene: TRBJ1-6
abundance: -
d_gene: -

CDR3nt: TGTGCCAGCAGCCTCCGCAGGGGAGAAGCTTTCTTT
CDR3aa: CASSLRRGEAFF
len: 12
v_gene: TRBV14
j_gene: TRBJ1-1
abundance: -
d_gene: -

CDR3nt: TGTGCCAGCAGCTTAGGGTCGCTAGCGGGGGCCAAAAAAAACATTCAGTACTTC
CDR3aa: CASSLGSLAGAKKNIQYF
len: 18
v_gene: TRBV7-9
j_gene: TRBJ2-4
abundance: -
d_gene: TRBD2

CDR3nt: TGTGCCAGCAGCTTGACTAGACAAGAGACCCAGTACTTC
CDR3aa: CASSLTRQETQYF
len: 13
v_gene: TRBV7-8
j_gene: TRBJ2-5
abundance: -
d_gene: -

CDR3nt: TGCGCCAGCTCTACCGCGGGCAGGGCCGGTGTAGCTTTCTTT
CDR3aa: CASSTAGRAGVAFF
len: 14
v_gene: TRBV5-1
j_gene: TRBJ1-1
abundance: -
d_gene: -

CDR3nt: TGTGCCAGCAGCACCCTAGGCTACGAGCAGTACTTC
CDR3aa: CASSTLGYEQYF
len: 12
v_gene: TRBV6-6
j_gene: TRBJ2-7
abundance: -
d_gene: -

CDR3nt: TGTGCCAGCTCAGATAGACTAGCGGAGTACCAAGAGACCCAGTACTTC
CDR3aa: CASSDRLAEYQETQYF
len: 16
v_gene: TRBV18
j_gene: TRBJ2-5
abundance: -
d_gene: TRBD2

CDR3nt: TGTGCCAGCAGCCCAAGCTCTGGAAACACCATATATTTT
CDR3aa: CASSPSSGNTIYF
len: 13
v_gene: TRBV7-9
j_gene: TRBJ1-3
abundance: -
d_gene: -

CDR3nt: TGCGCCAGCAGCTTGATGCAGGTTGCAGATACGCAGTATTTT
CDR3aa: CASSLMQVADTQYF
len: 14
v_gene: TRBV5-1
j_gene: TRBJ2-3
abundance: -
d_gene: -

CDR3nt: TGCGCCAGCAGGGAGGACGGCGGTTTCGTCGAGCAGTACTTC
CDR3aa: CASREDGGFVEQYF
len: 14
v_gene: TRBV5-1
j_gene: TRBJ2-7
abundance: few
d_gene: -

CDR3nt: TGTGCCAGCAGTTCCGGGACAGGGAATGAAAAACTGTTTTTT
CDR3aa: CASSSGTGNEKLFF
len: 14
v_gene: TRBV28
j_gene: TRBJ1-4
abundance: few
d_gene: TRBD1

CDR3nt: TGTGCCAGCAGTGTGGGGGCGAATGGCTACACCTTC
CDR3aa: CASSVGANGYTF
len: 12
v_gene: TRBV25-1
j_gene: TRBJ1-2
abundance: -
d_gene: -

CDR3nt: TGCGCCAGCACTAGTGGACACCCGGGGAGCAATCAGCCCCAGCATTTT
CDR3aa: CASTSGHPGSNQPQHF
len: 16
v_gene: TRBV10-1
j_gene: TRBJ1-5
abundance: -
d_gene: -

CDR3nt: TGCGCCAGCAGCTTGGTTGCAGGGGAGTCCTACGAGCAGTACTTC
CDR3aa: CASSLVAGESYEQYF
len: 15
v_gene: TRBV5-1
j_gene: TRBJ2-7
abundance: -
d_gene: -

CDR3nt: TGTGCCAGCAGCTTAGGGGGACTCATCTATGGCTACACCTTC
CDR3aa: CASSLGGLIYGYTF
len: 14
v_gene: TRBV7-2
j_gene: TRBJ1-2
abundance: -
d_gene: -

CDR3nt: TGTGCCAGCAGTAGGAATTCACCCCTCCACTTT
CDR3aa: CASSRNSPLHF
len: 11
v_gene: TRBV25-1
j_gene: TRBJ1-6
abundance: -
d_gene: -

CDR3nt: TGTGCCAGCAACACAGGGTTACGCAATCAGCCCCAGCATTTT
CDR3aa: CASNTGLRNQPQHF
len: 14
v_gene: TRBV2
j_gene: TRBJ1-5
abundance: -
d_gene: -

CDR3nt: TGTGCCAGCAGCTTGGACAGCAATGAAAAACTGTTTTTT
CDR3aa: CASSLDSNEKLFF
len: 13
v_gene: TRBV5-6
j_gene: TRBJ1-4
abundance: -
d_gene: -

CDR3nt: TGTGCCAGCTCACCGACGGACGGAGACTATGGCTACACCTTC
CDR3aa: CASSPTDGDYGYTF
len: 14
v_gene: TRBV18
j_gene: TRBJ1-2
abundance: -
d_gene: -

CDR3nt: TGTGCCAGCAGCCCCCGACTCTCCCCAGCGACCCAGTACTTC
CDR3aa: CASSPRLSPATQYF
len: 14
v_gene: TRBV11-2
j_gene: TRBJ2-5
abundance: once
d_gene: -

CDR3nt: TGCAGCGTCTCGCCCCGGGACAGGGGATCTCCCCAAGAGACCCAGTACTTC
CDR3aa: CSVSPRDRGSPQETQYF
len: 17
v_gene: TRBV29-1
j_gene: TRBJ2-5
abundance: -
d_gene: TRBD1

CDR3nt: TGTGCCAGCAGCTTAGGAAGCTACGAGCAGTACTTC
CDR3aa: CASSLGSYEQYF
len: 12
v_gene: TRBV7-9
j_gene: TRBJ2-7
abundance: -
d_gene: -

CDR3nt: TGTGCCAGCAGCGCTGGGGACAGGGGGCTCGTGAACACTGAAGCTTTCTTT
CDR3aa: CASSAGDRGLVNTEAFF
len: 17
v_gene: TRBV2
j_gene: TRBJ1-1
abundance: -
d_gene: TRBD1

CDR3nt: TGTGCCAGCAGTTCCAACAGGTTATGGGAGACCCAGTACTTC
CDR3aa: CASSSNRLWETQYF
len: 14
v_gene: TRBV6-6
j_gene: TRBJ2-5
abundance: -
d_gene: -

CDR3nt: TGTGCCAGCATCGAGGACAGAGAGAATCAGCCCCAGCATTTT
CDR3aa: CASIEDRENQPQHF
len: 14
v_gene: TRBV2
j_gene: TRBJ1-5
abundance: -
d_gene: -